Shown below are 7 T cell receptor beta chains from a single sample sequenced in a study of OX40 agonist ivuxolimab in advanced cancers. TCRdb keeps only in-frame clones here, not all; method: immunoSEQ multiplex PCR. The data contain tens of thousands of clones, around nine tenths of them singletons. Material: CD4+ or CD8+ T cells sorted from blood, obtained in a trial of the OX40 agonist ivuxolimab. The receptors come from an adult with an advanced solid tumor such as melanoma, head and neck, liver or kidney cancer.

The rearrangement uses TRBV7-2 and TRBJ2-2; D gene unclear. Germline lookup yields CDR1 SGHTA and CDR2 FQGNSA. Trimming took 5 bases from V and 0 from J, leaving 10 bases between them. The CDR3 is 15 amino acids. This CDR3 reads CASSPAISNTGELFF. The CDR3 DNA is TGTGCCAGCAGCCCAGCTATTTCGAACACCGGGGAGCTGTTTTTT.

The V call is TRBV4-3, the J call TRBJ2-7; weak D call: TRBD2 (6 bases). V was clipped by 4 bases and J by 3 bases, with 22 bases between them. The length of the CDR3 is 17 residues. CDR1 LGHNA and CDR2 YSLEER come from the germline V gene. Written as DNA, the CDR3 is TGCGCCAGCAGCCCAGAAAGGGCTGGGACTTCCTTCTACGAGCAGTACTTC. Translating gives CASSPERAGTSFYEQYF.

There are a few counts of this clone. The V and J genes are TRBV6-1 and TRBJ1-5, with unresolved D. Germline loops: CDR1 MNHNS, CDR2 SASEGT. This CDR3 comprises 12 residues. The V and J ends lost 6 bases and 4 bases respectively, with 7 bases between them. For the CDR3, the DNA is TGTGCCAGCAGGGTCATTAATCAGCCCCAGCATTTT. Translated, it gives CASRVINQPQHF.

This rearrangement joins TRBV27 to TRBJ2-7, with 11 bases identical to TRBD2. V was pared by 7 bases and J by 1 base, with 9 bases of the junction left unmatched. The V gene's germline CDR1 is MNHEY and CDR2 SMNVEV (reference sequence). The CDR3 loop spans 16 amino acids. In DNA, the CDR3 is TGTGCCAGCATGACACTAGCGGGAGTGCCATCCTACGAGCAGTACTTC. Protein sequence: CASMTLAGVPSYEQYF.

The chain links TRBV7-2 to TRBJ2-2; D ambiguous. This CDR3 is 18 amino acids long. V was cut by 0 bases and J by 2 bases, with 16 bases left in between. Germline V gene lookup returns CDR1 SGHTA and CDR2 FQGNSA. Here the CDR3 reads CASSLALLLEINTGELFF. CDR3 DNA: TGTGCCAGCAGCTTAGCATTACTACTTGAAATTAACACCGGGGAGCTGTTTTTT.

This clone appeared a single time. This chain links TRBV11-2 with TRBJ2-5, with 8 bases fitting TRBD1. The junction had 10 bases not matched to a gene; V was cut back by 5 bases and J by 5 bases. Germline lookup yields CDR1 SGHAT and CDR2 FQNNGV. This CDR3 has 15 residues. Here the CDR3 DNA reads TGTGCCAGCAGCCCTGAGGGACAGGATGAGGAGACCCAGTACTTC. This codes for CASSPEGQDEETQYF.

The chain joins TRBV28 to TRBJ1-2, with D perhaps matching TRBD1 (6 bases). The CDR3 extends over 14 amino acids. Germline V gene sequence: CDR1 MDHEN, CDR2 SYDVKM. The CDR3 DNA reads TGTGCAACAAGTGTCCGGGGGGCATCCTATGGCTACACCTTC. It codes for CATSVRGASYGYTF.